Listed below are T cell receptor beta chains from one sample, sequenced in a study of Ad26.COV2.S vaccination and SARS-CoV-2 variants. Libraries were prepared by immunoSEQ multiplex PCR; TCRdb keeps only in-frame clonotypes and omits some of them. The table records hundreds of thousands of clones, roughly 90% of them present only once. The starting material was peripheral blood, obtained in a trial of Ad26.COV2.S vaccine versus placebo. The receptors here all came from a person between 18 and 65 years old who received the Ad26.COV2.S COVID-19 vaccine or a placebo. CDR3s include the opening cysteine and the closing phenylalanine or tryptophan. The D gene is left open where the match is weak. Clone size is stated in some rows and not others, as once, few, many or a class when expanded.

-,-,TRBJ2-7,TRBV4-1,CASSQATVSREQYF,TGCGCCAGCAGCCAAGCGACAGTCAGTCGCGAGCAGTACTTC
-,-,TRBJ1-3,TRBV9,CASSASMARAGNTIYF,TGTGCCAGCAGCGCCTCAATGGCCAGAGCTGGAAACACCATATATTTT
-,TRBD2,TRBJ2-7,TRBV6-2/TRBV6-3,CASSLAGGLYEQYF,TGTGCCAGCAGTTTAGCGGGGGGCCTCTACGAGCAGTACTTC
-,TRBD1,TRBJ2-1,TRBV6-5,CASRGQALSYNEQFF,TGTGCCAGCAGGGGACAGGCGCTCTCCTACAATGAGCAGTTCTTC
once,-,TRBJ2-3,TRBV18,CASSPHGPDTQYF,TGTGCCAGCTCACCCCATGGCCCAGATACGCAGTATTTT
-,-,TRBJ2-2,TRBV27,CASSFRGWELFF,TGTGCCAGCAGTTTCAGGGGCTGGGAGCTGTTTTTT
-,-,TRBJ1-1,TRBV28,CASSFGSRNTEAFF,TGTGCCAGCAGTTTTGGGTCGAGAAACACTGAAGCTTTCTTT
-,-,TRBJ2-1,TRBV11-2,CASSSQGLPNNEQFF,TGTGCCAGCAGCTCCCAGGGACTCCCTAACAATGAGCAGTTCTTC
-,-,TRBJ1-6,TRBV3-1/TRBV3-2,CASSPLDTNSPLHF,TGTGCCAGCAGCCCTCTGGACACTAATTCACCCCTCCACTTT
-,TRBD1,TRBJ1-5,TRBV19,CASREQGTNQPQHF,TGTGCCAGTAGGGAACAGGGGACAAATCAGCCCCAGCATTTT
-,TRBD1,TRBJ2-2,TRBV18,CASSPIQSTGNKAHTGELFF,TGTGCCAGCTCACCAATCCAATCGACAGGGAATAAAGCTCACACCGGGGAGCTGTTTTTT
-,-,TRBJ1-2,TRBV11-2,CASSLGDTYGYTF,TGTGCCAGCAGCTTAGGTGACACCTATGGCTACACCTTC
-,TRBD1,TRBJ2-7,TRBV12-5,CASVQGVYEQYF,TGTGCTAGTGTACAGGGGGTCTACGAGCAGTACTTC
-,TRBD2,TRBJ2-2,TRBV6-2/TRBV6-3,CASSFFVTSGGVNTGELFF,TGTGCCAGCAGTTTTTTCGTGACTAGCGGGGGCGTGAACACCGGGGAGCTGTTTTTT
-,-,TRBJ1-1,TRBV29-1,CSVVQMNTEAFF,TGCAGCGTCGTTCAAATGAACACTGAAGCTTTCTTT
-,-,TRBJ1-4,TRBV27,CASSLSSPYLPGGEKLFF,TGTGCCAGCAGTTTATCTTCGCCGTACCTCCCCGGGGGTGAAAAACTGTTTTTT
once,-,TRBJ1-2,TRBV6-2/TRBV6-3,CASSYQASGGYTF,TGTGCCAGCAGTTACCAGGCATCGGGGGGCTACACCTTC
-,-,TRBJ1-3,TRBV3-1/TRBV3-2,CASSPRAQTATIYF,TGTGCCAGCAGCCCCAGGGCTCAAACTGCCACCATATATTTT
-,TRBD2,TRBJ2-7,TRBV4-1,CASSQRGGSPRGEQYF,TGCGCCAGCAGCCAACGGGGGGGCAGTCCAAGGGGCGAGCAGTACTTC
-,-,TRBJ1-3,TRBV7-2,CASSQQFYSGNTIYF,TGTGCCAGCAGCCAACAGTTCTACTCTGGAAACACCATATATTTT
-,-,TRBJ2-1,TRBV10-3,CAITGTDQFF,TGTGCCATCACCGGGACTGATCAGTTCTTC
-,-,TRBJ1-1,TRBV19,CASSIKGDTEAFF,TGTGCCAGTAGTATTAAAGGGGACACTGAAGCTTTCTTT
-,TRBD2,TRBJ2-1,TRBV11-3,CASSLILAGVSYNEQFF,TGTGCCAGCAGCTTGATACTAGCGGGGGTCTCCTACAATGAGCAGTTCTTC
-,-,TRBJ2-5,TRBV4-1,CASSQDRGWQETQYF,TGCGCCAGCAGCCAAGACAGGGGTTGGCAAGAGACCCAGTACTTC
-,-,TRBJ2-2,TRBV7-2,CASSLEGGVGLFF,TGTGCCAGCAGCTTAGAGGGCGGCGTGGGGCTGTTTTTT
-,-,TRBJ2-4,TRBV19,CASSIASQGIQNIQYF,TGTGCCAGTAGTATCGCCTCACAGGGAATCCAAAACATTCAGTACTTC
-,-,TRBJ2-7,TRBV7-6,CASSSDTMDEQYF,TGTGCCAGCAGCTCGGACACTATGGACGAGCAGTACTTC
-,TRBD1,TRBJ1-1,TRBV4-1,CASSQVPTGGTEAFF,TGCGCCAGCAGCCAAGTCCCGACAGGGGGCACTGAAGCTTTCTTT
-,-,TRBJ1-5,TRBV7-8,CASSLNSAYNQPQHF,TGTGCCAGCAGCTTAAACAGCGCCTACAATCAGCCCCAGCATTTT
few,TRBD1,TRBJ2-6,TRBV5-1,CASSPGQASSGANVLTF,TGCGCCAGCAGCCCGGGACAGGCGAGCTCTGGGGCCAACGTCCTGACTTTC
-,-,TRBJ1-1,TRBV18,CASSPPKAGLSVGGTEAFF,TGTGCCAGCTCACCACCTAAGGCAGGGCTTTCCGTCGGCGGGACTGAAGCTTTCTTT
-,-,TRBJ1-2,TRBV5-4,CASSSPGSSDGYTF,TGTGCCAGCAGCTCCCCCGGGAGTTCAGATGGCTACACCTTC
-,-,TRBJ1-1,TRBV5-1,CASSLQEEAFF,TGCGCCAGCAGCTTGCAGGAAGAAGCTTTCTTT
-,-,TRBJ1-4,TRBV30,CAWSAWGAGEKLFF,TGTGCCTGGAGTGCCTGGGGGGCAGGTGAAAAACTGTTTTTT
-,-,TRBJ1-3,TRBV6-5,CASSYDGNTIYF,TGTGCCAGCAGTTACGATGGAAACACCATATATTTT
-,-,TRBJ1-4,TRBV28,CASSLSGYREKLFF,TGTGCCAGCAGTTTATCCGGGTATCGCGAAAAACTGTTTTTT
-,-,TRBJ2-3,TRBV5-4,CASSNRVLASTDTQYF,TGTGCCAGCAGCAACAGGGTTTTAGCTAGCACAGATACGCAGTATTTT
-,TRBD1,TRBJ1-1,TRBV6-5,CASTPPGQMNTEAFF,TGTGCCAGCACCCCCCCGGGACAGATGAACACTGAAGCTTTCTTT
once,TRBD2,TRBJ2-1,TRBV3-1/TRBV3-2,CASRPSGRIDEQFF,TGTGCCAGCAGGCCGAGCGGGAGGATCGATGAGCAGTTCTTC
-,-,TRBJ2-7,TRBV29-1,CSVAEGYEQYF,TGCAGCGTTGCTGAGGGGTACGAGCAGTACTTC
-,-,TRBJ1-1,TRBV7-2,CASSLLAGNEAFF,TGTGCCAGCAGCTTATTGGCAGGGAATGAAGCTTTCTTT
-,-,TRBJ2-7,TRBV11-2,CASSLPEGGPGEQYF,TGTGCCAGCAGCCTACCAGAGGGGGGGCCGGGGGAGCAGTACTTC
-,TRBD1,TRBJ1-2,TRBV28,CASYTGAGVYGYTF,TGTGCCAGTTATACAGGGGCCGGGGTCTATGGCTACACCTTC
-,TRBD2,TRBJ2-2,TRBV5-6,CASSRGESGRYTGELFF,TGTGCCAGCAGCCGGGGGGAATCAGGGCGATACACCGGGGAGCTGTTTTTT
-,-,TRBJ1-3,TRBV19,CATGPHPGNTIYF,TGTGCCACTGGACCGCATCCTGGAAACACCATATATTTT
-,-,TRBJ2-7,TRBV19,CASSRKLPEPYEQYF,TGTGCCAGTAGTCGAAAACTTCCAGAGCCCTACGAGCAGTACTTC
-,TRBD2,TRBJ2-1,TRBV7-2,CASSLAIAGGNEQFF,TGTGCCAGCAGCTTAGCAATAGCGGGAGGGAATGAGCAGTTCTTC
-,-,TRBJ2-6,TRBV5-4,CASSPRRAGANVLTF,TGTGCCAGCAGCCCTAGGCGGGCTGGGGCCAACGTCCTGACTTTC
-,TRBD1,TRBJ1-3,TRBV3-1/TRBV3-2,CASSHLTGTGGNTIYF,TGTGCCAGCAGCCACTTAACAGGGACAGGGGGAAACACCATATATTTT